This is a list of T cell receptor beta chains from one sample in a study of T cell repertoires in cytomegalovirus infection. Each CDR3 protein is one row after TCRdb ran MiXCR on the reads. The sample consists of around 310,000 distinct CDR3 sequences, roughly a sixth of them appearing once. Sequenced material: PBMCs. These TCRs come from a human donor in good health (CMV status not recorded). Some clones in this sample may be carry-over from other donors' samples. The CDR3 runs from the conserved cysteine through the conserved F or W. A D gene is named only where the DNA matches it firmly. A row's size may be missing; if present it is once, few, many or a size class.

v_gene	d_gene	abundance	j_gene	CDR3aa	CDR3nt
TRBV7-2	-	many	TRBJ2-7	CASSSPPGPYEQYF	TGTGCCAGCAGCTCGCCCCCGGGACCCTACGAGCAGTACTTC
TRBV20-1	-	few	TRBJ1-5	CSARRDGSNSNQPQHF	TGCAGTGCTAGACGGGACGGATCGAATAGCAATCAGCCCCAGCATTTT
TRBV7-2	-	-	TRBJ1-2	CASSRSLYGYTF	TGTGCCAGCAGTCGCAGTCTTTATGGCTACACCTTC
TRBV7-9	-	many	TRBJ2-5	CASSPLDLRGQETQYF	TGTGCCAGCAGCCCACTGGATTTGCGGGGCCAAGAGACCCAGTACTTC
TRBV4-2	TRBD1	once	TRBJ2-5	CASSRSGTGIQETQYF	TGTGCCAGCAGCCGTTCCGGGACAGGGATACAGGAGACCCAGTACTTC
TRBV12-3/TRBV12-4	-	-	TRBJ2-5	CASSPQGIGTQYF	TGTGCCAGCAGTCCGCAGGGGATCGGGACCCAGTACTTC
TRBV7-9	TRBD2	many	TRBJ2-7	CASSPPTSGAPREQYF	TGTGCCAGCAGCCCCCCGACTAGCGGGGCCCCTCGAGAGCAGTACTTC
TRBV10-3	TRBD1	-	TRBJ1-2	CAISEFSGQGARGYTF	TGTGCCATCAGTGAATTCTCCGGACAGGGGGCTCGAGGCTACACCTTC
TRBV20-1	TRBD1	once	TRBJ1-1	CSARLSGGASEAFF	TGCAGTGCTAGATTATCAGGGGGGGCGAGTGAAGCTTTCTTT
TRBV6-6	TRBD2	-	TRBJ2-1	CASRFDRGGASGEQFF	TGTGCCAGCAGATTCGATCGCGGGGGGGCCTCAGGTGAGCAGTTCTTC
TRBV7-3	-	-	TRBJ2-1	CASSLTSLSAEQFF	TGTGCCAGCAGCCTTACAAGTTTGTCAGCTGAGCAGTTCTTC
TRBV28	TRBD2	-	TRBJ2-5	CASSYPGLAAETQYF	TGTGCCAGCAGCTACCCGGGACTAGCGGCGGAGACCCAGTACTTC
TRBV18	-	-	TRBJ1-2	CASSPPYGDGYTF	TGTGCCAGCTCACCACCGTATGGGGATGGCTACACCTTC
TRBV7-2	TRBD2	many	TRBJ2-3	CASRPAGASTDTQYF	TGTGCCAGCAGACCAGCGGGGGCTTCTACAGATACGCAGTATTTT
TRBV7-4	-	once	TRBJ1-3	CASSSYNRNTIYF	TGTGCCAGCAGCTCTTACAACAGAAACACCATATATTTT
TRBV29-1	-	few	TRBJ1-5	CSVGQTQPQHF	TGCAGCGTTGGACAGACCCAGCCCCAGCATTTT
TRBV7-8	TRBD1	many	TRBJ2-7	CASSPEAQGALSEQYF	TGTGCCAGCAGCCCGGAGGCCCAGGGGGCGTTGAGCGAGCAGTACTTC
TRBV9	-	-	TRBJ1-4	CASSPDITTNEKLFF	TGTGCCAGCAGCCCCGATATAACAACTAATGAAAAACTGTTTTTT
TRBV4-1	-	many	TRBJ2-5	CASSQGRIYQETQYF	TGCGCCAGCAGCCAAGGACGTATCTACCAAGAGACCCAGTACTTC
TRBV7-2	-	few	TRBJ1-4	CASSFSLGTNEKLFF	TGTGCCAGCAGCTTTTCACTGGGAACTAATGAAAAACTGTTTTTT
TRBV20-1	-	many	TRBJ1-5	CSARQGGNQPQHF	TGCAGTGCTAGACAGGGTGGAAATCAGCCCCAGCATTTT
TRBV20-1	-	-	TRBJ1-2	CSARQGEYGYTF	TGCAGTGCTAGACAGGGCGAGTATGGCTACACCTTC
TRBV12-3/TRBV12-4	-	-	TRBJ1-1	CASTHPGKGTEAFF	TGTGCCAGCACTCACCCCGGAAAGGGCACTGAAGCTTTCTTT
TRBV29-1	-	-	TRBJ1-2	CSVEDVGGDYGYTF	TGCAGCGTTGAAGATGTGGGGGGCGACTATGGCTACACCTTC
TRBV7-2	-	-	TRBJ1-1	CASSLGSRTTEAFF	TGTGCCAGCAGCTTAGGTTCACGTACCACTGAAGCTTTCTTT
TRBV7-6	-	-	TRBJ1-2	CASSLVGDYGYTF	TGTGCCAGCAGCTTAGTGGGGGACTATGGCTACACCTTC
TRBV6-1	-	medium-sized	TRBJ1-1	CASSLNRDTEAFF	TGTGCCAGCAGTCTGAACAGGGACACTGAAGCTTTCTTT
TRBV6-6	TRBD1	-	TRBJ2-7	CASSSGQGADEQYF	TGTGCCAGCAGTTCGGGACAGGGGGCTGATGAGCAGTACTTC
TRBV11-1	-	many	TRBJ2-3	CASSLQDTQYF	TGTGCCAGCAGCTTACAGGATACGCAGTATTTT
TRBV20-1	TRBD1	-	TRBJ2-7	CSAAGTVSEQYF	TGCAGTGCCGCCGGGACAGTTAGCGAGCAGTACTTC
TRBV7-9	TRBD1	-	TRBJ2-7	CASSWPPGQGAYEQYF	TGTGCCAGCAGCTGGCCACCGGGACAGGGGGCCTACGAGCAGTACTTC
TRBV7-6	TRBD2	-	TRBJ2-5	CASSPLAGGLEQETQYF	TGTGCCAGCAGCCCTCTAGCGGGGGGCCTCGAGCAAGAGACCCAGTACTTC
TRBV7-2	-	many	TRBJ1-6	CASSLVGGGPLHF	TGTGCCAGCAGCTTAGTTGGGGGTGGCCCCCTCCACTTT
TRBV20-1	-	-	TRBJ1-1	CSARGGDTEAFF	TGCAGTGCTAGGGGAGGGGACACTGAAGCTTTCTTT
TRBV7-2	-	many	TRBJ2-3	CASSLTWRRADTQYF	TGTGCCAGCAGCTTAACGTGGCGGAGGGCAGATACGCAGTATTTT
TRBV12-3/TRBV12-4	TRBD1	-	TRBJ2-3	CASSFKGASTDTQYF	TGTGCCAGCAGTTTTAAGGGGGCAAGCACAGATACGCAGTATTTT
TRBV7-2	-	many	TRBJ2-5	CASSSFKRETQYF	TGTGCCAGCAGCTCCTTTAAGCGGGAGACCCAGTACTTC